These 11 T cell receptor beta chains were all obtained from the same sample, sequenced in a study of blood T cell repertoires in COVID-19. TCRdb's table, derived via immunoSEQ multiplex PCR, lists solely in-frame clones and lacks some. This sample has roughly 220,000 clones, with approximately 86% found just once. The sequencing input was PBMCs or T cells enriched from blood (not recorded which). These receptors were obtained from a woman between 45 and 65 years old with acute COVID-19.

V and J are TRBV27 and TRBJ1-4; possibly TRBD1 for D (5 bases). The germline CDR1 and CDR2 sequences are MNHEY and SMNVEV (reference sequence). Between the trimmed V and J ends, which lost 5 bases and 5 bases, there was a span of 15 bases. The CDR3 extends over 15 amino acids. The CDR3 loop reads CASSVSGTLNEKLFF. The CDR3 DNA is TGTGCCAGCAGTGTGAGCGGGACTTTAAATGAAAAACTGTTTTTT.

The chain is built from TRBV28 and TRBJ2-1; TRBD1 matches at 10 bases. This CDR3 comprises 17 residues. Germline V CDR1 and CDR2: MDHEN, SYDVKM. V lost 2 bases to trimming and J lost 5 bases; unmatched junction nucleotides: 9. The CDR3 sequence: CASSLPPGTGADNEQFF. The CDR3 nucleotides are TGTGCCAGCAGTTTACCCCCCGGGACAGGGGCCGACAATGAGCAGTTCTTC.

The J gene is TRBJ2-7, the V gene TRBV3-1 (or the pseudogene TRBV3-2); 9 bases map to TRBD2. The CDR3 is 16 residues long. CDR1 and CDR2 (germline): LGHDT, YNNKEL (reference sequence). J lost 4 bases, V lost 4 bases, and 11 bases had no gene match. The DNA for the CDR3 is TGTGCCAGCAGCCTCGCGGGGCGGGAGGGGTCATACGAGCAGTACTTC. Protein sequence: CASSLAGREGSYEQYF.

This clone has just a few counts. The genes are TRBV19 and TRBJ2-7; D is unclear. The CDR3 covers 15 residues. V lost 1 base and J lost 3, with 13 bases in between. The V gene's germline CDR1 is LNHDA and CDR2 SQIVND (reference sequence). The CDR3 loop reads CASSIVGRVVYEQYF. As DNA, the CDR3 is TGTGCCAGTAGTATAGTGGGCAGAGTAGTCTACGAGCAGTACTTC.

The chain joins TRBV19 to TRBJ2-1, with 7 nucleotides matching TRBD1. J gave up 4 bases and V 8 bases, and 11 bases lay outside the gene matches. Germline loops: CDR1 LNHDA, CDR2 SQIVND (reference sequence). This CDR3 region has 15 residues. CDR3 protein: CASGARQGGYNEQFF. CDR3 sequence (DNA): TGTGCCAGTGGAGCCCGACAGGGCGGGTACAATGAGCAGTTCTTC.

The chain couples TRBV25-1 to TRBJ1-2; unclear D gene. V lost 5 bases and J lost 0, with 13 bases in between. Germline V CDR1 and CDR2: MGHDK, SYGVNS. This CDR3 region has 15 residues. CDR3 sequence reads: CASSPGRVTNYGYTF. The CDR3 coding sequence is TGTGCCAGCAGTCCCGGGAGAGTTACTAACTATGGCTACACCTTC.

The chain carries TRBV30 and TRBJ1-5, with TRBD1 matching over 7 bases. CDR1 GTSNPN and CDR2 SVGIG come from the germline V gene (reference sequence). Trimming cost V 5 bases and J 0 bases; bases outside gene matches: 10. The CDR3 is 16 residues long. CDR3 sequence reads: CAWAGTELYSNQPQHF. The CDR3, as DNA: TGTGCCTGGGCCGGGACAGAACTTTATAGCAATCAGCCCCAGCATTTT. Complete variable domain (other parts from reference TRBV30 and TRBJ1-5): SQTIHQWPATLVQPVGSPLSLECTVEGTSNPNLYWYRQAAGRGLQLLFYSVGIGQISSEVPQNLSASRPQDRQFILSSKKLLLSDSGFYLCAWAGTELYSNQPQHFGDGTRLSIL.

This chain links TRBV6-2 or TRBV6-3 with TRBJ1-5, with D perhaps TRBD1 (6 bases). The CDR3 runs to 14 residues. V was cut by 4 bases and J by 7 bases, with 14 bases left in between. Germline values: CDR1 MNHEY, CDR2 SVGEGT. The chain's CDR3 is CASSSGGGAQPQHF. Written as DNA, the CDR3 is TGTGCCAGCAGTTCGGGAGGGGGGGCCCAGCCCCAGCATTTT.

The chain has TRBV11-1 and TRBJ1-2, with a weak D call TRBD1 (6 bases). Trimming left V 1 base short and J 3 bases short, with 12 bases between. The CDR3 covers 15 residues. Germline lookup yields CDR1 SGHAT and CDR2 FQDESV (reference sequence). In nucleotides, the CDR3 is TGTGCCAGCAGCTTAGGTCAGGGGCGCGACTATGGCTACACCTTC. This encodes CASSLGQGRDYGYTF.

This chain uses TRBV30 with TRBJ1-2, with TRBD1 as a possible D gene (6 bases). Germline V gene lookup returns CDR1 GTSNPN and CDR2 SVGIG (reference sequence). CDR3 length equals 13 residues. Between the trimmed V and J ends, which lost 1 base and 7 bases, there was a span of 13 bases. The CDR3, as DNA: TGTGCCTGGAGTGCTCCTCTCAGGGGTGGCTACACCTTC. Its translation is CAWSAPLRGGYTF.

The genes are TRBV7-6 and TRBJ2-7; TRBD1 might be the D (5 bases). The germline CDR1 and CDR2 sequences are SGHVS and FNYEAQ. V was shortened by 0 bases and J by 3 bases, with 9 bases between the two germline ends. The CDR3 extends over 14 amino acids. The CDR3 DNA follows: TGTGCCAGCAGCTTAGCCTGGCAGGGCTACGAGCAGTACTTC. Translated, it gives CASSLAWQGYEQYF. The full variable domain, its missing parts supplied by reference TRBV7-6 and TRBJ2-7, is GAGVSQSPRYKVTKRGQDVALRCDPISGHVSLYWYRQALGQGPEFLTYFNYEAQQDKSGLPNDRFSAERPEGSISTLTIQRTEQRDSAMYRCASSLAWQGYEQYFGPGTRLTVT.